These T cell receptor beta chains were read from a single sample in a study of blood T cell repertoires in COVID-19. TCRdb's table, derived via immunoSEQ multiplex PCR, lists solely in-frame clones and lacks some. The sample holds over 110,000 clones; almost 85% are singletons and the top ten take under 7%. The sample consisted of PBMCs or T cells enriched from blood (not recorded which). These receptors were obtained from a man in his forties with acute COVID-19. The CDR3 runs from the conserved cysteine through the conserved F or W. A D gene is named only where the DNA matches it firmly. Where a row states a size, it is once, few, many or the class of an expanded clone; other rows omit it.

CDR3: CASSAIPREENEQFF
DNA: TGTGCCAGCAGCGCCATCCCGCGGGAGGAGAATGAGCAGTTCTTC
size: NA
D: TRBD2
V: TRBV5-6
J: TRBJ2-1

CDR3: CASSPMTGPQETQYF
DNA: TGTGCCAGCTCACCCATGACAGGGCCACAGGAGACCCAGTACTTC
size: NA
D: TRBD1
V: TRBV18
J: TRBJ2-5

CDR3: CASSTTEETQYF
DNA: TGTGCCAGCAGCACCACAGAAGAGACCCAGTACTTC
size: NA
D: NA
V: TRBV7-2
J: TRBJ2-5

CDR3: CASSLSGLGDSPLHF
DNA: TGCGCCAGCAGCTTGTCTGGCCTGGGAGATTCACCCCTCCACTTT
size: NA
D: NA
V: TRBV5-1
J: TRBJ1-6

CDR3: CASSLGLDSLQETQYF
DNA: TGCGCCAGCAGCTTGGGTTTGGACAGCCTCCAAGAGACCCAGTACTTC
size: few
D: NA
V: TRBV5-1
J: TRBJ2-5

CDR3: CASSVAPFSETGELFF
DNA: TGTGCCAGCAGCGTAGCCCCCTTTAGCGAGACCGGGGAGCTGTTTTTT
size: NA
D: NA
V: TRBV9
J: TRBJ2-2

CDR3: CATSDSGQRNEQYF
DNA: TGTGCCACCAGTGACTCAGGACAGAGGAACGAGCAGTACTTC
size: few
D: NA
V: TRBV24-1
J: TRBJ2-7

CDR3: CASSLRQVQETQYF
DNA: TGCGCCAGCAGCTTAAGACAGGTACAAGAGACCCAGTACTTC
size: NA
D: NA
V: TRBV5-1
J: TRBJ2-5

CDR3: CASSLTSDRELGQPQHF
DNA: TGTGCCAGTAGTTTAACCTCGGACAGGGAATTGGGTCAGCCCCAGCATTTT
size: NA
D: TRBD1
V: TRBV19
J: TRBJ1-5

CDR3: CASRPSMGVDQPQHF
DNA: TGTGCCAGTAGGCCCTCAATGGGAGTCGATCAGCCCCAGCATTTT
size: once
D: NA
V: TRBV19
J: TRBJ1-5

CDR3: CASTLRDRASYEQYF
DNA: TGTGCCAGCACCTTGCGGGACAGGGCCTCCTACGAGCAGTACTTC
size: NA
D: TRBD1
V: TRBV5-6
J: TRBJ2-7

CDR3: CASSPRTSVSSGELFF
DNA: TGTGCCAGCAGCCCCCGGACTAGCGTCTCCTCCGGGGAGCTGTTTTTT
size: NA
D: TRBD2
V: TRBV7-2
J: TRBJ2-2

CDR3: CASSLETNHNSPLHF
DNA: TGCGCCAGCAGCTTAGAAACAAATCATAATTCACCCCTCCACTTT
size: NA
D: NA
V: TRBV5-1
J: TRBJ1-6

CDR3: CASARDRPQPGANVLTF
DNA: TGTGCCAGCGCGCGGGACAGACCCCAACCTGGGGCCAACGTCCTGACTTTC
size: once
D: NA
V: TRBV21-1
J: TRBJ2-6

CDR3: CASSFQAADQPQHF
DNA: TGTGCCAGCAGCTTTCAGGCCGCCGATCAGCCCCAGCATTTT
size: NA
D: NA
V: TRBV5-6
J: TRBJ1-5

CDR3: CATSEGGLRSTDTQYF
DNA: TGTGCCACCAGTGAGGGGGGGCTCAGAAGCACAGATACGCAGTATTTT
size: NA
D: NA
V: TRBV24-1
J: TRBJ2-3

CDR3: CASSTQGNEQFF
DNA: TGTGCCAGTAGTACCCAGGGGAACGAGCAGTTCTTC
size: NA
D: NA
V: TRBV19
J: TRBJ2-1